This T cell receptor (beta chain) originates from a study of post-analysis software for immune sequencing data. Study context: There were relapsing-remitting, secondary progressive and progressive-relapsing multiple sclerosis among the disease courses included. Points from the study as a whole: Controls' normalized Chao1 diversity significantly exceeded that of multiple sclerosis patients. TRBV5-6, TRBV5-1 and TRBV20-1 were among about 5 TRBV segments more frequent in patients than controls.

There are 14 residues in the CDR3. Germline V gene lookup returns CDR1 SGHTA and CDR2 FQGTGA. With V trimmed by 5 bases and J by 5 bases, 5 bases remained unmatched. cDNA libraries of TCR beta carried unique molecular identifiers. T cells, roughly 1 to 10 million of them, yielded approximately 530,000 cDNA molecules. A single record per CDR3 protein comes from TCRdb applying MiXCR to the PCR reads. The sample has roughly 800,000 distinct CDR3 sequences; around 50% are singletons. This clonotype was recorded only once. The antigen remains undetermined. The sample taken for sequencing was blood. The sequence was obtained from a girl between 5 and 17 years old with multiple sclerosis. The V gene is TRBV7-3, the J gene TRBJ2-3; 9 bases line up with TRBD1. The CDR3 sequence is CASSIQGAGDTQYF. CDR3 DNA sequence: TGTGCCAGCAGCATACAGGGGGCTGGAGATACGCAGTATTTT.